This T cell receptor beta chain was captured by sequencing in a study of OX40 agonist ivuxolimab in advanced cancers. Regarding the study as a whole: Researchers report that CD8+ T cells had, on average, more expanded clones than CD4+.

This CDR3 spans 14 amino acids. Deletions cut 5 bases from V and 7 bases from J, with 15 bases between. Germline CDR1 SEHNR, CDR2 FQNEAQ (reference sequence). TCRdb keeps only in-frame clones here, not all; method: immunoSEQ multiplex PCR. The sample carries 45,000 or so clones, about nine tenths recorded once. On this clone: Its antigen is currently unknown.

This chain joins TRBV7-9 and TRBJ1-5; D not resolved. This TCR was recovered from an adult with an advanced solid tumor such as melanoma, head and neck, liver or kidney cancer. The material sequenced was CD4+ or CD8+ T cells sorted from blood, taken in a trial of the OX40 agonist ivuxolimab. This CDR3 reads CASSPATSGQPQHF. In DNA, the CDR3 is TGTGCCAGCAGCCCAGCCACCTCGGGGCAGCCCCAGCATTTT.